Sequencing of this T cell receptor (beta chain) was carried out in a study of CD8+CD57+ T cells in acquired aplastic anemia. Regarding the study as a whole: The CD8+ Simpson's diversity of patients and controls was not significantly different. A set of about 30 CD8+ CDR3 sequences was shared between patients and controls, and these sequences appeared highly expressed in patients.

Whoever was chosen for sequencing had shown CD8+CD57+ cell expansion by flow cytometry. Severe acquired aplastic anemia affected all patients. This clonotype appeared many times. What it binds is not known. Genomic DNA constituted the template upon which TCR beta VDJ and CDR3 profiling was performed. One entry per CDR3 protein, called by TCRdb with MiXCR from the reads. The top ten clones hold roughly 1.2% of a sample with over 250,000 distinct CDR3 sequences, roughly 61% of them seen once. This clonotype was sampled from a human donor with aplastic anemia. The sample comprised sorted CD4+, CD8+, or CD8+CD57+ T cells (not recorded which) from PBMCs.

The CDR3 nucleotides are TGTGCCAGCAGTTTAGGAGGTAGGGCAGCAAGAGGGCAGTTCTTC. Protein: CASSLGGRAARGQFF. The V gene is TRBV5-8, the J gene TRBJ2-1, with D possibly being TRBD2 (5 bases). V was clipped by 5 bases and J by 12 bases, with 24 bases between them. Germline CDR1 SGHTS, CDR2 YDEGEE. The CDR3 sequence is 15 residues long.